This is a list of T cell receptor beta chains from one sample in a study of T cells in Graves' hyperthyroidism and ophthalmopathy. TCRdb processed the multiplex PCR reads anew with MiXCR; each CDR3 protein has one entry. The sample consists of some 510,000 distinct CDR3 sequences, less than 25% of them appearing once. The sample comprised blood. These receptors came from a man aged 18 to 35 with Graves' hyperthyroidism. The CDR3 runs from the conserved cysteine through the conserved F or W. Each record gives: clone size, D gene, J gene, V gene, CDR3 protein, CDR3 DNA. The D gene is left open where the match is weak. For some rows the clone size is stated as once, few or many, or as a class when expanded; others skip it.

abundance: -
d_gene: -
j_gene: TRBJ1-1
v_gene: TRBV29-1
CDR3aa: CSVDMGRRGYTEAFF
CDR3nt: TGCAGCGTTGATATGGGACGCAGAGGCTACACTGAAGCTTTCTTT

abundance: few
d_gene: TRBD1
j_gene: TRBJ2-7
v_gene: TRBV5-6
CDR3aa: CASSLKGARGYEQYF
CDR3nt: TGTGCCAGCAGCTTGAAGGGGGCCAGGGGCTACGAGCAGTACTTC

abundance: few
d_gene: TRBD1
j_gene: TRBJ1-6
v_gene: TRBV28
CDR3aa: CASDDREVSPLHF
CDR3nt: TGTGCCAGCGACGACAGGGAGGTTTCACCCCTCCACTTT

abundance: -
d_gene: TRBD1
j_gene: TRBJ1-1
v_gene: TRBV20-1
CDR3aa: CSALKGQGPPEAFF
CDR3nt: TGCAGTGCTCTGAAAGGACAGGGGCCTCCTGAAGCTTTCTTT

abundance: many
d_gene: -
j_gene: TRBJ1-5
v_gene: TRBV10-3
CDR3aa: CAIIPGATHF
CDR3nt: TGTGCCATCATCCCAGGGGCCACCCATTTT

abundance: many
d_gene: TRBD1
j_gene: TRBJ2-7
v_gene: TRBV6-5
CDR3aa: CASSYSTGWVGEQYF
CDR3nt: TGTGCCAGCAGTTACTCGACAGGGTGGGTCGGCGAGCAGTACTTC

abundance: -
d_gene: -
j_gene: TRBJ2-7
v_gene: TRBV11-2
CDR3aa: CASSFGVAPTYEQYF
CDR3nt: TGTGCCAGCAGCTTTGGGGTAGCTCCTACCTACGAGCAGTACTTC

abundance: many
d_gene: -
j_gene: TRBJ1-1
v_gene: TRBV12-3/TRBV12-4
CDR3aa: CASSWDTHTEAFF
CDR3nt: TGTGCCAGCTCTTGGGACACTCACACTGAAGCTTTCTTT

abundance: many
d_gene: -
j_gene: TRBJ1-5
v_gene: TRBV19
CDR3aa: CASSGRGWDNQPQHF
CDR3nt: TGTGCCAGTAGTGGCCGGGGTTGGGACAATCAGCCCCAGCATTTT

abundance: -
d_gene: -
j_gene: TRBJ1-6
v_gene: TRBV12-3/TRBV12-4
CDR3aa: CASTSGLGRGSPLHF
CDR3nt: TGTGCCAGCACCTCCGGGCTGGGGAGAGGTTCACCCCTCCACTTT

abundance: many
d_gene: -
j_gene: TRBJ1-1
v_gene: TRBV20-1
CDR3aa: CSARGTVEAFF
CDR3nt: TGCAGTGCCCGAGGAACCGTAGAAGCTTTCTTT

abundance: few
d_gene: -
j_gene: TRBJ2-5
v_gene: TRBV6-1
CDR3aa: CASAGTAQETQYF
CDR3nt: TGTGCCAGCGCCGGGACGGCTCAAGAGACCCAGTACTTC

abundance: many
d_gene: TRBD1
j_gene: TRBJ2-2
v_gene: TRBV6-5
CDR3aa: CASRLDRDGTGELFF
CDR3nt: TGTGCCAGCAGGCTCGACAGGGATGGCACCGGGGAGCTGTTTTTT

abundance: -
d_gene: TRBD2
j_gene: TRBJ2-7
v_gene: TRBV28
CDR3aa: CASSKAGTSGTYEQYF
CDR3nt: TGTGCCAGCAGTAAGGCTGGGACTAGCGGGACCTACGAGCAGTACTTC

abundance: -
d_gene: -
j_gene: TRBJ2-5
v_gene: TRBV12-5
CDR3aa: CASGKGDVETQYF
CDR3nt: TGTGCTAGTGGAAAAGGAGACGTGGAGACCCAGTACTTC

abundance: many
d_gene: TRBD1
j_gene: TRBJ1-2
v_gene: TRBV27
CDR3aa: CASSTTGTGNYGYTF
CDR3nt: TGTGCCAGCAGTACCACCGGGACAGGGAACTATGGCTACACCTTC

abundance: many
d_gene: TRBD2
j_gene: TRBJ2-2
v_gene: TRBV27
CDR3aa: CASSPVSGAGELFF
CDR3nt: TGTGCCAGCAGTCCCGTTAGCGGGGCCGGGGAGCTGTTTTTT

abundance: few
d_gene: TRBD1
j_gene: TRBJ2-2
v_gene: TRBV20-1
CDR3aa: CSARGQGATGELFF
CDR3nt: TGCAGTGCTAGAGGGCAGGGGGCGACCGGGGAGCTGTTTTTT

abundance: -
d_gene: TRBD1
j_gene: TRBJ1-2
v_gene: TRBV27
CDR3aa: CASSDRTGNNGYTF
CDR3nt: TGTGCCAGCAGTGATCGGACAGGGAATAATGGCTACACCTTC

abundance: many
d_gene: -
j_gene: TRBJ1-5
v_gene: TRBV2
CDR3aa: CASKSMGGSASNQPQHF
CDR3nt: TGTGCCAGCAAGTCTATGGGGGGCTCTGCAAGCAATCAGCCCCAGCATTTT

abundance: -
d_gene: -
j_gene: TRBJ2-4
v_gene: TRBV11-2
CDR3aa: CASSSQRNIQYF
CDR3nt: TGTGCCAGCAGTTCCCAGCGAAACATTCAGTACTTC

abundance: many
d_gene: TRBD2
j_gene: TRBJ2-5
v_gene: TRBV28
CDR3aa: CASSLTSGGTETQYF
CDR3nt: TGTGCCAGCAGTCTCACTAGCGGGGGGACGGAGACCCAGTACTTC

abundance: many
d_gene: TRBD2
j_gene: TRBJ2-7
v_gene: TRBV2
CDR3aa: CASRASSGGYEQYF
CDR3nt: TGTGCCAGCAGAGCTTCTAGCGGGGGCTACGAGCAGTACTTC

abundance: -
d_gene: -
j_gene: TRBJ2-7
v_gene: TRBV28
CDR3aa: CASSFPGTRYEQYF
CDR3nt: TGTGCCAGCAGTTTCCCCGGGACAAGATACGAGCAGTACTTC

abundance: many
d_gene: TRBD1
j_gene: TRBJ1-2
v_gene: TRBV5-1
CDR3aa: CASSLPQGQTNYGYTF
CDR3nt: TGCGCCAGCAGCCTCCCCCAGGGACAGACTAACTATGGCTACACCTTC

abundance: many
d_gene: TRBD1
j_gene: TRBJ1-2
v_gene: TRBV30
CDR3aa: CAWSEGWTGTSYTF
CDR3nt: TGTGCCTGGAGCGAGGGATGGACAGGGACCAGCTACACCTTC

abundance: many
d_gene: -
j_gene: TRBJ1-5
v_gene: TRBV2
CDR3aa: CASSEVGLLNQPQHF
CDR3nt: TGTGCCAGCAGTGAAGTGGGACTGCTCAATCAGCCCCAGCATTTT

abundance: -
d_gene: -
j_gene: TRBJ1-2
v_gene: TRBV6-1
CDR3aa: CASSPLEGIANYGYTF
CDR3nt: TGTGCCAGCAGCCCTCTGGAGGGAATAGCTAACTATGGCTACACCTTC